Described below is a single T cell receptor beta chain sequence and its context. Its target is not known. The data are from a study of Ad26.COV2.S vaccination and SARS-CoV-2 variants. Study results and caveats: Analyses of TCR breadth and depth may have underestimated total T cell responses. Those who received vaccine or placebo ended up with similar non-spike TCR breadth.

Method: immunoSEQ multiplex PCR; TCRdb's copy keeps in-frame clones and lacks some. The sample comprises about 94,000 clones, approximately 82% of which are singletons, and approximately 16% rests with the top ten. The germline V and J ends were trimmed by 5 bases and 3 bases, with 13 bases remaining between them. CDR1 is SEHNR and CDR2 is FQNEAQ in the germline V gene (reference sequence). This CDR3 has 14 residues. This chain joins TRBV7-9 and TRBJ1-1, with D possibly being TRBD1 (5 bases). The material sequenced was peripheral blood, taken after recovery from COVID-19. This sequence was found in a human donor who had recovered from COVID-19. CDR3 in DNA: TGTGCCAGCAGCCCTAGACGGGGGGACACTGAAGCTTTCTTT. Residues: CASSPRRGDTEAFF.